Listed below are T cell receptor beta chains from one sample, sequenced in a study of CD8+ T cells in alopecia areata. Only in-frame clones appear in the TCRdb table, and some are missing; sequencing was by immunoSEQ multiplex PCR. The table shows under 350,000 clones, with 58% occurring only once. This specimen was CD4+ T cells sorted from blood, taken at week 24, from a patient treated with tofacitinib. Receptors were obtained from a human donor with alopecia areata. Both conserved end residues are part of each CDR3. A D gene is named only where the DNA matches it firmly. Clone size is not always given. Where it is, it says once, few, many or a class for expanded clones.

J gene: TRBJ1-6; D gene: NA; clone size: few; V gene: TRBV29-1; CDR3 length: 14; CDR3 protein: CSVGGQGYNSPLHF; CDR3 DNA: TGCAGCGTTGGTGGGCAGGGCTATAATTCACCCCTCCACTTT
J gene: TRBJ1-6; D gene: NA; clone size: few; V gene: TRBV19; CDR3 length: 14; CDR3 protein: CASSINPAGSPLHF; CDR3 DNA: TGTGCCAGTAGTATTAATCCGGCGGGATCACCCCTCCACTTT
J gene: TRBJ1-6; D gene: NA; clone size: NA; V gene: TRBV30; CDR3 length: 15; CDR3 protein: CAWSTRDGATSPLHF; CDR3 DNA: TGTGCCTGGAGTACAAGGGACGGTGCTACTTCACCCCTCCACTTT
J gene: TRBJ1-4; D gene: TRBD1; clone size: NA; V gene: TRBV6-5; CDR3 length: 15; CDR3 protein: CASSRRDRLNEKLFF; CDR3 DNA: TGTGCCAGCAGTCGCCGGGACAGGCTTAATGAAAAACTGTTTTTT
J gene: TRBJ1-3; D gene: NA; clone size: few; V gene: TRBV30; CDR3 length: 15; CDR3 protein: CAWSPDNSYGNTIYF; CDR3 DNA: TGTGCCTGGAGCCCGGACAATTCTTATGGAAACACCATATATTTT
J gene: TRBJ2-2; D gene: TRBD1; clone size: NA; V gene: TRBV6-1; CDR3 length: 13; CDR3 protein: CASNRGLAGELFF; CDR3 DNA: TGTGCCAGCAACAGGGGTCTAGCCGGGGAGCTGTTTTTT
J gene: TRBJ1-2; D gene: NA; clone size: NA; V gene: TRBV25-1; CDR3 length: 14; CDR3 protein: CASSDGLTRGGYTF; CDR3 DNA: TGTGCCAGCAGTGATGGTCTGACCCGGGGGGGCTACACCTTC
J gene: TRBJ1-2; D gene: NA; clone size: once; V gene: TRBV4-2; CDR3 length: 15; CDR3 protein: CASSQAGTGNYGYTF; CDR3 DNA: TGTGCCAGCAGCCAAGCGGGCACGGGGAACTATGGCTACACCTTC
J gene: TRBJ2-5; D gene: NA; clone size: NA; V gene: TRBV29-1; CDR3 length: 10; CDR3 protein: CSVGRETQYF; CDR3 DNA: TGCAGCGTTGGCCGAGAGACCCAGTACTTC
J gene: TRBJ1-2; D gene: NA; clone size: NA; V gene: TRBV5-1; CDR3 length: 13; CDR3 protein: CASSLVGDYGYTF; CDR3 DNA: TGCGCCAGCAGCTTGGTGGGTGACTATGGCTACACCTTC
J gene: TRBJ2-6; D gene: NA; clone size: once; V gene: TRBV4-2; CDR3 length: 18; CDR3 protein: CASSHAPEYSSGANVLTF; CDR3 DNA: TGTGCCAGCAGCCACGCTCCGGAGTATTCTTCTGGGGCCAACGTCCTGACTTTC
J gene: TRBJ2-5; D gene: NA; clone size: once; V gene: TRBV4-2; CDR3 length: 14; CDR3 protein: CASSQVGPQETQYF; CDR3 DNA: TGTGCCAGCAGCCAAGTCGGCCCCCAAGAGACCCAGTACTTC
J gene: TRBJ1-1; D gene: NA; clone size: NA; V gene: TRBV6-5; CDR3 length: 13; CDR3 protein: CASILRTGTEAFF; CDR3 DNA: TGTGCCAGCATTCTGAGGACCGGGACTGAAGCTTTCTTT
J gene: TRBJ1-6; D gene: NA; clone size: NA; V gene: TRBV5-4; CDR3 length: 14; CDR3 protein: CASSFKGTDSPLHF; CDR3 DNA: TGTGCCAGCAGCTTCAAGGGGACGGATTCACCCCTCCACTTT
J gene: TRBJ2-3; D gene: TRBD1; clone size: NA; V gene: TRBV7-7; CDR3 length: 15; CDR3 protein: CASSLGQGRADTQYF; CDR3 DNA: TGTGCTAGCAGCTTGGGACAGGGTAGGGCAGATACGCAGTATTTT
J gene: TRBJ2-2; D gene: TRBD2; clone size: NA; V gene: TRBV7-2; CDR3 length: 14; CDR3 protein: CASSPRAGVGELFF; CDR3 DNA: TGTGCCAGCAGCCCCCGAGCGGGGGTCGGGGAGCTGTTTTTT
J gene: TRBJ2-2; D gene: NA; clone size: NA; V gene: TRBV7-2; CDR3 length: 16; CDR3 protein: CASSLEARGRGGELFF; CDR3 DNA: TGTGCCAGCAGCTTAGAGGCCCGGGGGCGAGGCGGGGAGCTGTTTTTT
J gene: TRBJ2-3; D gene: TRBD1; clone size: NA; V gene: TRBV29-1; CDR3 length: 13; CDR3 protein: CSVVSGGSRTQYF; CDR3 DNA: TGCAGCGTCGTTTCAGGGGGTTCGAGGACGCAGTATTTT
J gene: TRBJ2-3; D gene: NA; clone size: NA; V gene: TRBV9; CDR3 length: 13; CDR3 protein: CASSVDSGDTQYF; CDR3 DNA: TGTGCCAGCAGCGTAGATTCAGGAGATACGCAGTATTTT
J gene: TRBJ1-6; D gene: NA; clone size: NA; V gene: TRBV30; CDR3 length: 13; CDR3 protein: CAWRALINSPLHF; CDR3 DNA: TGTGCCTGGAGAGCCCTGATTAATTCACCCCTCCACTTT
J gene: TRBJ2-2; D gene: NA; clone size: NA; V gene: TRBV7-3; CDR3 length: 14; CDR3 protein: CASSAQGNTGELFF; CDR3 DNA: TGTGCCAGCAGCGCTCAGGGGAACACCGGGGAGCTGTTTTTT
J gene: TRBJ2-6; D gene: NA; clone size: NA; V gene: TRBV5-6; CDR3 length: 15; CDR3 protein: CASSLPFSGANVLTF; CDR3 DNA: TGTGCCAGCAGCCTACCTTTCTCTGGGGCCAACGTCCTGACTTTC
J gene: TRBJ2-7; D gene: TRBD2; clone size: NA; V gene: TRBV9; CDR3 length: 15; CDR3 protein: CASSVAASGIYEQYF; CDR3 DNA: TGTGCCAGCAGCGTAGCGGCTAGCGGAATTTACGAGCAGTACTTC
J gene: TRBJ2-5; D gene: TRBD2; clone size: NA; V gene: TRBV2; CDR3 length: 14; CDR3 protein: CASSGTSGGETQYF; CDR3 DNA: TGTGCCAGCAGTGGGACTAGCGGGGGGGAGACCCAGTACTTC
J gene: TRBJ2-5; D gene: NA; clone size: NA; V gene: TRBV5-1; CDR3 length: 14; CDR3 protein: CASSPGTFQETQYF; CDR3 DNA: TGCGCCAGCAGCCCAGGGACTTTCCAAGAGACCCAGTACTTC
J gene: TRBJ1-2; D gene: TRBD1; clone size: NA; V gene: TRBV6-1; CDR3 length: 14; CDR3 protein: CASSETGQVHEYTF; CDR3 DNA: TGTGCCAGCAGTGAAACCGGACAGGTTCATGAGTACACCTTC
J gene: TRBJ1-2; D gene: TRBD1; clone size: NA; V gene: TRBV7-2; CDR3 length: 13; CDR3 protein: CASSRDSNYGYTF; CDR3 DNA: TGTGCCAGCAGCCGGGACAGTAACTATGGCTACACCTTC
J gene: TRBJ1-1; D gene: NA; clone size: NA; V gene: TRBV27; CDR3 length: 17; CDR3 protein: CASSLWIGGERGTEAFF; CDR3 DNA: TGTGCCAGCAGCCTCTGGATCGGGGGAGAAAGGGGCACTGAAGCTTTCTTT
J gene: TRBJ2-5; D gene: TRBD2; clone size: NA; V gene: TRBV7-2; CDR3 length: 14; CDR3 protein: CASSRDYLQETQYF; CDR3 DNA: TGTGCCAGCAGCAGGGACTACCTCCAAGAGACCCAGTACTTC
J gene: TRBJ1-2; D gene: NA; clone size: NA; V gene: TRBV29-1; CDR3 length: 11; CDR3 protein: CSALGYYGYTF; CDR3 DNA: TGCAGCGCTCTGGGGTACTATGGCTACACCTTC
J gene: TRBJ2-5; D gene: NA; clone size: NA; V gene: TRBV4-1; CDR3 length: 17; CDR3 protein: CASSQWGIARGAETQYF; CDR3 DNA: TGCGCCAGCAGCCAATGGGGTATTGCCCGGGGGGCAGAGACCCAGTACTTC
J gene: TRBJ1-5; D gene: TRBD1; clone size: NA; V gene: TRBV5-6; CDR3 length: 14; CDR3 protein: CASSLDRGDQPQHF; CDR3 DNA: TGTGCCAGCAGCTTAGACAGGGGTGATCAGCCCCAGCATTTT
J gene: TRBJ2-7; D gene: NA; clone size: NA; V gene: TRBV10-3; CDR3 length: 13; CDR3 protein: CATSQGQSYEQYF; CDR3 DNA: TGTGCCACGTCACAAGGACAGTCCTACGAGCAGTACTTC
J gene: TRBJ2-2; D gene: NA; clone size: few; V gene: TRBV28; CDR3 length: 17; CDR3 protein: CASSRRGLDANTGELFF; CDR3 DNA: TGTGCCAGCAGCCGCCGGGGACTGGACGCGAACACCGGGGAGCTGTTTTTT
J gene: TRBJ2-5; D gene: NA; clone size: NA; V gene: TRBV7-2; CDR3 length: 16; CDR3 protein: CASSPQVGSGGETQYF; CDR3 DNA: TGTGCCAGCAGCCCTCAAGTGGGGTCCGGGGGTGAGACCCAGTACTTC
J gene: TRBJ2-6; D gene: NA; clone size: few; V gene: TRBV29-1; CDR3 length: 16; CDR3 protein: CSVALGTISGANVLTF; CDR3 DNA: TGCAGCGTCGCCCTGGGCACGATCTCTGGGGCCAACGTCCTGACTTTC
J gene: TRBJ1-1; D gene: NA; clone size: once; V gene: TRBV29-1; CDR3 length: 15; CDR3 protein: CSVGPKLRPNTEAFF; CDR3 DNA: TGCAGCGTTGGCCCGAAGCTTAGGCCGAACACTGAAGCTTTCTTT